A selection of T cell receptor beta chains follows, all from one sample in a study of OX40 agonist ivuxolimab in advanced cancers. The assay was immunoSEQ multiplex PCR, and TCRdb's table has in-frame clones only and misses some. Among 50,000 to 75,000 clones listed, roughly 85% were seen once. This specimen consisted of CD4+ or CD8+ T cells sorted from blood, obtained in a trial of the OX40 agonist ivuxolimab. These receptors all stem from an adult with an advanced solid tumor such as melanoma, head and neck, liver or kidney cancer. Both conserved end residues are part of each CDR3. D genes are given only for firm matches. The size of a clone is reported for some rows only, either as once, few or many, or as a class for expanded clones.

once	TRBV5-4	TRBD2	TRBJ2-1	TGTGCCAGCAGCTTGAGAACTAGCGGGGGTGAGCAGTTCTTC	CASSLRTSGGEQFF
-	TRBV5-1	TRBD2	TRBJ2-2	TGCGCCAGCAGTCGACTTGCTAGCGGGAGTCTAACCGGGGAGCTGTTTTTT	CASSRLASGSLTGELFF
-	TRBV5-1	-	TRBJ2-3	TGCGCCAGCAGCTTGGGGTTTGCGGGGGCCTTGAATACGCAGTATTTT	CASSLGFAGALNTQYF
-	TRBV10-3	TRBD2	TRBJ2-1	TGTGCCATCAGCTCGCCAGGACTAGCGGGTACCTACAATGAGCAGTTCTTC	CAISSPGLAGTYNEQFF
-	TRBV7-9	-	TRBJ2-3	TGTGCCAGCAGGACAGATACGCAGTATTTT	CASRTDTQYF
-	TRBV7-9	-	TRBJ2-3	TGTGCCAGCGACAGGTGGCTAGCGGAAGCAACAGATACGCAGTATTTT	CASDRWLAEATDTQYF
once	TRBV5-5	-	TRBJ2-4	TGTGCCAGCAGCTTGGTAGGAGGGGCGGGAAACATTCAGTACTTC	CASSLVGGAGNIQYF
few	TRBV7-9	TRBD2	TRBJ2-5	TGTGCCAGCAGCTTTCCACTAGCGGGGGCCCGCGGAGAGACCCAGTACTTC	CASSFPLAGARGETQYF
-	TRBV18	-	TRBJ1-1	TGTGCCAGCTCCAGAGTAGGGGGAAACACTGAAGCTTTCTTT	CASSRVGGNTEAFF
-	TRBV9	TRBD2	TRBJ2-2	TGTGCCAGCAGCCTCCGGCCGGGACTACCTAACACCGGGGAGCTGTTTTTT	CASSLRPGLPNTGELFF
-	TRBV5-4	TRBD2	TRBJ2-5	TGTGCCAGCGGAGCGGGAGGGGCCTCAGCGGCCCAGTACTTC	CASGAGGASAAQYF
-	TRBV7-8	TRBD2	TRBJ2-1	TGTGCCAGCAGGAGCGCTAGCGGGGTTTACAATGAGCAGTTCTTC	CASRSASGVYNEQFF
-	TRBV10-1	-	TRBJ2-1	TGCGCCAGCAGTGAGCAATTAGGGGAGCAGTTCTTC	CASSEQLGEQFF
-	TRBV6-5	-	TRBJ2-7	TGTGCCAGCAGTTTATCGGGGTTAGTGGGCGAGCAGTACTTC	CASSLSGLVGEQYF
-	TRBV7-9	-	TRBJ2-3	TGTGCCAGCAGCTTTGGGACAGATACGCAGTATTTT	CASSFGTDTQYF
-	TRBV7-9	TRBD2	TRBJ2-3	TGTGCCAGCAGGTATAGCGGGAGGACAGATACGCAGTATTTT	CASRYSGRTDTQYF
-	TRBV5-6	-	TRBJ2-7	TGTGCCAGCAGCTTGGACCCTACCTACGAGCAGTACTTC	CASSLDPTYEQYF
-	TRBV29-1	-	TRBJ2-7	TGCAGCGTTGTCGGCCCTTCCTACGAGCAGTACTTC	CSVVGPSYEQYF
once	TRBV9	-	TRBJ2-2	TGTGCCAGCAGCGTAAGATCCACCGGGGAGCTGTTTTTT	CASSVRSTGELFF
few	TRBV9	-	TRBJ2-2	TGTGCCAGTAACCGGGACACCAACACCGGGGAGCTGTTTTTT	CASNRDTNTGELFF
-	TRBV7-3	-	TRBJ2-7	TGTGCCAGCAGCCCAGGGGGGGCGGCCGAGCAGTACTTC	CASSPGGAAEQYF
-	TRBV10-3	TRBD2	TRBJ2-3	TGTGCCATCCGGGCCCCGGGGGGAACGCAGTATTTT	CAIRAPGGTQYF